Following are 18 T cell receptor beta chains from one sample sequenced in a study of blood T cell repertoires in COVID-19. Assay used: immunoSEQ multiplex PCR; TCRdb lists only in-frame clones, some missing. The table has 250,000 to 350,000 clones, 70% to 90% seen once. The sample was peripheral blood. Receptors were obtained from a woman aged 30 to 39 who had recovered from COVID-19.

The genes are TRBV6-2 or TRBV6-3 and TRBJ2-1; weak D call: TRBD1 (6 bases). The CDR3 covers 15 residues. Germline CDR1 MNHEY, CDR2 SVGEGT. V lost 1 base and J 2 bases, leaving 9 bases between the germline ends. This chain's CDR3 is CASSYLGQAYNEQFF. In DNA, the CDR3 is TGTGCCAGCAGTTACTTGGGACAAGCCTACAATGAGCAGTTCTTC.

The genes are TRBV15 and TRBJ1-1; maybe TRBD1 (6 bases). The CDR3 is 16 amino acids. Trimming removed 5 bases at V and 0 bases at J, with 16 bases between. The V gene's germline CDR1 is LNHNV and CDR2 YYDKDF (reference sequence). CDR3 loop: CATSSGTTLLNTEAFF. The DNA of the CDR3 is TGTGCCACCAGCTCGGGGACAACGCTTTTGAACACTGAAGCTTTCTTT.

The V and J genes are TRBV5-1 and TRBJ2-7, with a possible D match to TRBD1 (5 bases). Between the trimmed V and J ends, which lost 0 bases and 2 bases, there was a span of 6 bases. Germline lookup yields CDR1 SGHRS and CDR2 YFSETQ. CDR3 length: 13 residues. The CDR3 here is CASSLGTPYEQYF. The CDR3 DNA sequence: TGCGCCAGCAGCTTGGGGACACCCTACGAGCAGTACTTC.

This sequence joins TRBV5-5 and TRBJ2-2, with D maybe TRBD2 (6 bases). There are 13 residues in the CDR3. V was pared by 4 bases and J by 6 bases, with 10 bases between. Germline-derived CDR1 and CDR2 are SGHKS and YYEKEE (reference sequence). CDR3 DNA sequence: TGTGCCAGCAGCGCTAGCGTGTCCGGGGAGCTGTTTTTT. It yields the protein CASSASVSGELFF. The whole variable domain, filled in from reference TRBV5-5 and TRBJ2-2, reads DAGVTQSPTHLIKTRGQQVTLRCSPISGHKSVSWYQQVLGQGPQFIFQYYEKEERGRGNFPDRFSARQFPNYSSELNVNALLLGDSALYLCASSASVSGELFFGEGSRLTVL.

V usage is TRBV11-2 and J usage is TRBJ2-1; no definite D call. Trimming took off 0 bases at V and 6 bases at J, with 12 bases between the two ends. The CDR3 loop spans 15 amino acids. In germline, CDR1 is SGHAT, CDR2 FQNNGV. CDR3 protein: CASSLDGKPPNEQFF. The CDR3 coding sequence is TGTGCCAGCAGCTTAGATGGTAAGCCCCCCAATGAGCAGTTCTTC.

This rearrangement joins TRBV5-1 to TRBJ1-6; D gene ambiguous. Trimming took off 5 bases at V and 1 base at J, with 4 bases between the two ends. Germline CDR1 reads SGHRS; CDR2 reads YFSETQ. There are 13 residues in the CDR3. The CDR3 sequence is CASRESYNSPLHF. Written as DNA, the CDR3 is TGCGCCAGCAGGGAGTCCTATAATTCACCCCTCCACTTT.

The chain couples TRBV6-5 to TRBJ2-7; 8 bases match TRBD1. The germline V gene has CDR1 MNHEY and CDR2 SVGAGI. CDR3 size: 14 residues. Germline trimming cut 5 bases from V and 2 bases from J; bases unmatched to any gene: 5. CDR3 sequence (DNA): TGTGCCAGCAGTCCCTGGACAGGGACCTACGAGCAGTACTTC. Translated, it gives CASSPWTGTYEQYF.

The chain recombines TRBV6-6 with TRBJ2-3; 7 bases are shared with TRBD2. Germline loops: CDR1 MNHNY, CDR2 SVGAGI (reference sequence). The CDR3 contains 15 residues. V trimming: 6 bases; J trimming: 5 bases; junction bases outside the gene matches: 11. This CDR3 is CASRSLATPEDTQYF. CDR3 nucleotide sequence: TGTGCCAGCAGATCACTAGCGACCCCGGAAGATACGCAGTATTTT.

The chain joins TRBV28 to TRBJ2-7, with D tentatively TRBD1 (5 bases). The CDR3 is 16 residues long. Germline CDR1 MDHEN, CDR2 SYDVKM. V lost 2 bases, J lost 4 bases, and 18 bases lay in between. CDR3 in amino acids: CASSLPLLPTGYEQYF. The CDR3 DNA reads as TGTGCCAGCAGTTTACCCTTACTCCCAACAGGATACGAGCAGTACTTC.

The chain employs TRBV10-2 and TRBJ2-7; 8 bases map to TRBD2. The length of the CDR3 is 12 residues. From germline, CDR1 is WSHSY and CDR2 SAAADI. The ends lost 10 bases at V and 5 bases at J; junction bases unmatched: 7. The CDR3 region has the DNA TGCGCCACCTCCCGGGGGGGCGACGAGCAGTACTTC. This encodes CATSRGGDEQYF.

This chain links TRBV28 with TRBJ1-1, with D uncertain. Germline V gene lookup returns CDR1 MDHEN and CDR2 SYDVKM. This CDR3 is built from 14 residues. The V and J ends lost 6 bases and 6 bases respectively, with 17 bases between them. CDR3 sequence reads: CASSPPKQISEAFF. CDR3 coding DNA: TGTGCCAGCAGCCCGCCGAAACAGATTTCTGAAGCTTTCTTT.

V usage is TRBV5-6 and J usage is TRBJ2-7; TRBD1 aligns across 9 bases. J was trimmed by 2 bases and V by 4 bases; bases with no gene match: 1. The CDR3 is made up of 13 amino acids. Germline CDR1 and CDR2: SGHDT and YYEEEE. The CDR3 nucleotides are TGTGCCAGCAGCGGGGACAGGGCCTACGAGCAGTACTTC. Translated: CASSGDRAYEQYF.

The V and J genes are TRBV7-2 and TRBJ2-2; D is unclear. Trimming took 5 bases from V and 4 from J, leaving 11 bases between them. Germline CDR1 reads SGHTA; CDR2 reads FQGNSA. There are 14 residues in the CDR3. The CDR3 nucleotides are TGTGCCAGCAGCACTGATTTGAGCACCGGGGAGCTGTTTTTT. Translation gives CASSTDLSTGELFF.

J is TRBJ2-1 and V is TRBV12-3 or TRBV12-4, with D perhaps matching TRBD1 (5 bases). V gave up 8 bases and J gave up 8 bases, with 13 bases separating them. The CDR3 is 12 residues long. CDR3 coding DNA: TGTGCCAGCGGGCCGTCCAGGGATGAGCAGTTCTTC. It yields the protein CASGPSRDEQFF.

This clone occurred once. The chain uses TRBV7-9 and TRBJ2-3, with TRBD1 identical over 10 bases. Germline CDR1 SEHNR, CDR2 FQNEAQ (reference sequence). Germline trimming cut 5 bases from V and 4 bases from J; bases unmatched to any gene: 9. CDR3 length: 16 amino acids. The CDR3 is CASSPGQGFLADTQYF. The CDR3, as DNA: TGTGCCAGCAGCCCGGGACAGGGGTTCTTAGCAGATACGCAGTATTTT.

This clone occurred once. The chain carries TRBV11-2 and TRBJ2-3, with a possible D match to TRBD2 (5 bases). The CDR3 is 13 residues long. Deletions cut 6 bases from V and 5 bases from J, with 12 bases between. The germline CDR1 and CDR2 sequences are SGHAT and FQNNGV. The CDR3 spells CASRPGLGDTQYF. As DNA, the CDR3 is TGTGCCAGCAGACCCGGACTCGGAGATACGCAGTATTTT.

This clone came up a few times. The J gene is TRBJ1-5, the V gene TRBV2; D call uncertain. The CDR3 contains 15 residues. Germline V gene lookup returns CDR1 SNHLY and CDR2 FYNNEI. The V end was cut by 1 base, the J end by 7 bases, with 14 bases between. Here the CDR3 DNA reads TGTGCCAGCAGTGAAGAAACGGGGAGAGGGCAGCCCCAGCATTTT. Its protein is CASSEETGRGQPQHF.

The chain uses TRBV9 and TRBJ2-3, with 15 bases that match TRBD2. CDR3 length equals 17 residues. Per germline, CDR1 SGDLS and CDR2 YYNGEE. V lost 4 bases, J lost 0 bases, and 3 bases stayed unmatched. In DNA, the CDR3 is TGTGCCAGCAGCCGGACTAGCGGGGGGGCTAGCACAGATACGCAGTATTTT. Translated: CASSRTSGGASTDTQYF.